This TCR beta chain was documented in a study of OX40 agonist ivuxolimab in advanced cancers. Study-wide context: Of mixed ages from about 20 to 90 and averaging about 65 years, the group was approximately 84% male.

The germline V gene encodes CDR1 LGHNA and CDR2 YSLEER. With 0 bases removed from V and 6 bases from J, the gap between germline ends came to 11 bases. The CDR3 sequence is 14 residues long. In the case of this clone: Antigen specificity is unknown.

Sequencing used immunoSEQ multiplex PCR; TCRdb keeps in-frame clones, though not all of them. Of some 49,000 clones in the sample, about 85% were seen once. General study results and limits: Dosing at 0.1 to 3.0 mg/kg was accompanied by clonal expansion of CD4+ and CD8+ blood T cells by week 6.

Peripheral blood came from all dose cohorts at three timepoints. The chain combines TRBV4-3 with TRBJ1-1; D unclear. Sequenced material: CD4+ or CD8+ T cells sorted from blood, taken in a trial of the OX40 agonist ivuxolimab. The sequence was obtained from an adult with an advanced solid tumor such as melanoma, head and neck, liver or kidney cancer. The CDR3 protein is CASSQETGQPEAFF. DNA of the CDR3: TGCGCCAGCAGCCAAGAGACTGGCCAGCCTGAAGCTTTCTTT.